These 27 T cell receptor beta chains originate from one sample sequenced in a study of OX40 agonist ivuxolimab in advanced cancers. Measured with immunoSEQ multiplex PCR; TCRdb has only the in-frame clones, and not every one. The sample lists around 45,000 clones; 75% to 80% were seen once. Here the sequenced sample was CD4+ or CD8+ T cells sorted from blood, taken in a trial of the OX40 agonist ivuxolimab. The receptors derive from an adult with an advanced solid tumor such as melanoma, head and neck, liver or kidney cancer.

Only a few counts were recorded for this clone. The CDR3 region has the DNA TGTGCCAGTAGTATAGCCAAAGGGGGCAGGAATTCACCCCTCCACTTT. It translates to CASSIAKGGRNSPLHF. V and J are TRBV19 and TRBJ1-6, with 7 bases matching TRBD1. This CDR3 has 16 residues. Looked up from germline, CDR1 is LNHDA and CDR2 is SQIVND (reference sequence). Unmatched junction bases numbered 7, after V lost 1 base and J lost 7 bases.

This clone came up once. This chain joins TRBV11-2 and TRBJ2-2; D remains unclear. From germline, CDR1 is SGHAT and CDR2 FQNNGV. Trimming took off 2 bases at V and 2 bases at J, with 0 bases between the two ends. The CDR3 totals 12 residues. The CDR3 coding sequence is TGTGCCAGCAGCTTAAACACCGGGGAGCTGTTTTTT. Translating gives CASSLNTGELFF.

The CDR3 here is CASSRGGTAQNIQYF. The CDR3 DNA is TGTGCCAGCAGCCGAGGCGGGACCGCCCAAAACATTCAGTACTTC. The chain couples TRBV7-9 to TRBJ2-4; tentative D call: TRBD2 (6 bases). Per the germline V gene, CDR1 is SEHNR and CDR2 is FQNEAQ (reference sequence). The CDR3 totals 15 residues. V dropped 5 bases and J dropped 5 bases, with 16 bases sitting between them. Looking up the rest from reference TRBV7-9 and TRBJ2-4 gives the full variable domain: DTGVSQNPRHKITKRGQNVTFRCDPISEHNRLYWYRQTLGQGPEFLTYFQNEAQLEKSRLLSDRFSAERPKGSFSTLEIQRTEQGDSAMYLCASSRGGTAQNIQYFGAGTRLSVL.

This clone was recorded a few times. The V and J genes are TRBV4-1 and TRBJ1-4; D remains ambiguous. This CDR3 is 13 amino acids long. The germline gives CDR1 MGHRA, CDR2 YSYEKL. Trimming pared 4 bases from V and 8 bases from J, leaving 11 bases between. The CDR3 coding sequence is TGCGCCAGCAGCCCCGACTTGTGGGAAAAACTGTTTTTT. Protein product: CASSPDLWEKLFF.

V usage is TRBV6-1 and J usage is TRBJ1-4; D may be TRBD1 (5 bases). V was cut by 7 bases and J by 7 bases, with 16 bases left in between. The germline V gene has CDR1 MNHNS and CDR2 SASEGT. This CDR3 comprises 14 residues. CDR3 sequence (DNA): TGTGCCAGCAAAGAAAAGGGACCCGGTGAAAAACTGTTTTTT. Translated: CASKEKGPGEKLFF.

The chain employs TRBV6-1 and TRBJ1-2; 8 bases map to TRBD1. CDR3 size: 15 residues. V shed 2 bases, J shed 4 bases, and the junction held 6 bases outside the gene matches. Germline V gene lookup returns CDR1 MNHNS and CDR2 SASEGT. The CDR3 nucleotides are TGTGCCAGCAGTGAACCAGGGGGCTTCTTCTATGGCTACACCTTC. Its translation is CASSEPGGFFYGYTF.

In this sample, this clone turned up a few times. The chain combines TRBV6-1 with TRBJ2-1, with TRBD2 as a possible D gene (6 bases). Germline lookup yields CDR1 MNHNS and CDR2 SASEGT. Deletions cut 0 bases from V and 9 bases from J, with 12 bases between. This CDR3 has 14 residues. The CDR3 sequence: CASSEATRGGEQFF. The CDR3 nucleotides are TGTGCCAGCAGTGAAGCCACCCGGGGAGGTGAGCAGTTCTTC.

J is TRBJ2-1 and V is TRBV6-5, with D unresolved. CDR3 length: 12 amino acids. The germline V gene has CDR1 MNHEY and CDR2 SVGAGI. V lost 10 bases and J lost 6, with 13 bases in between. CDR3 region: CAIGSLGNEQFF. The DNA of the CDR3 is TGTGCCATCGGGTCACTCGGCAATGAGCAGTTCTTC.

The CDR3 loop is CSATYVEQYF. CDR3 sequence (DNA): TGCAGTGCTACATACGTGGAGCAGTACTTC. The chain links TRBV20-1 to TRBJ2-7; D is uncertain. V gave up 4 bases and J gave up 7 bases, with 8 bases separating them. Germline V gene sequence: CDR1 DFQATT, CDR2 SNEGSKA (reference sequence). The CDR3 is 10 residues long.

The chain employs TRBV7-3 and TRBJ2-7; perhaps TRBD2 as D (5 bases). Germline loops: CDR1 SGHTA, CDR2 FQGTGA. Trimming cost V 1 base and J 0 bases, with 13 bases left between them. CDR3 size: 16 residues. In DNA form, the CDR3 reads TGTGCCAGCAGCTTAAACCCTAGCAGGTTCTCCTACGAGCAGTACTTC. Translation gives CASSLNPSRFSYEQYF.

V gene TRBV4-2 combines with J gene TRBJ1-3; D perhaps matches TRBD1 (5 bases). The CDR3 loop spans 17 amino acids. V was trimmed by 0 bases and J by 0 bases, leaving 12 bases between them. Germline V lookup: CDR1 LGHNA, CDR2 YNFKEQ. The CDR3 loop is CASSQEWGRGSGNTIYF. CDR3 DNA: TGTGCCAGCAGCCAAGAGTGGGGTAGGGGCTCTGGAAACACCATATATTTT.

The chain couples TRBV9 to TRBJ2-2; tentatively, D is TRBD1 (6 bases). Trimming took 3 bases from V and 5 from J, leaving 14 bases between them. Germline loops: CDR1 SGDLS, CDR2 YYNGEE. There are 15 residues in the CDR3. CDR3 sequence: CASSASGTQTGELFF. The CDR3 bases are TGTGCCAGCAGCGCATCCGGGACACAGACCGGGGAGCTGTTTTTT.

The chain couples TRBV19 to TRBJ1-5; 7 bases map to TRBD1. This CDR3 comprises 15 residues. The V gene end was trimmed by 4 bases and the J gene end by 5 bases; junction bases not matched to a gene: 8. The germline CDR1 and CDR2 sequences are LNHDA and SQIVND (reference sequence). The CDR3 coding sequence is TGTGCCAGTAGTACGGGACAGTACGGATATCAGCCCCAGCATTTT. Amino acid sequence: CASSTGQYGYQPQHF.

The chain carries TRBV12-1 and TRBJ2-3; the table's D call TRBD2 went unverified against the DNA. TRBV12-1 is tagged as a pseudogene. The length of the CDR3 is 12 residues. CDR3 in amino acids: CASSPLGDTQYF. The DNA for the CDR3 is TGTGCCAGCAGCCCCCTCGGAGATACGCAGTATTTT.

V and J are TRBV4-1 and TRBJ2-2; D call uncertain. Trimming took off 4 bases at V and 9 bases at J, with 9 bases between the two ends. Germline V CDR1 and CDR2: MGHRA, YSYEKL. The CDR3 has 12 amino acids. The CDR3 sequence is CASSPRGRELFF. The CDR3 nucleotides are TGCGCCAGCAGCCCCCGCGGTCGGGAGCTGTTTTTT.

This chain joins TRBV5-1 and TRBJ1-1; 7 bases map to TRBD1. V dropped 1 base and J dropped 5; count of bases not matched to a gene: 2. Germline lookup yields CDR1 SGHRS and CDR2 YFSETQ. This CDR3 has 13 amino acids. The CDR3 DNA sequence: TGCGCCAGCAGCTTGACAGGGGCAACTGAAGCTTTCTTT. This gives the protein CASSLTGATEAFF.

The chain links TRBV19 to TRBJ2-5; TRBD2 matches 9 bases. Germline-derived CDR1 and CDR2 are LNHDA and SQIVND (reference sequence). The CDR3 sequence is 16 residues long. Trimming cost V 5 bases and J 1 base; bases outside gene matches: 8. The CDR3 DNA sequence: TGTGCCAGTAGTCCCACTAGCGGGCATGGCCAAGAGACCCAGTACTTC. This encodes CASSPTSGHGQETQYF.

The chain recombines TRBV28 with TRBJ2-7; possible D gene TRBD2, 6 bases. CDR1 is MDHEN, CDR2 SYDVKM, per germline. The CDR3 is 14 amino acids. V lost 6 bases and J 4 bases, leaving 16 bases between the germline ends. CDR3 bases: TGTGCCAGCAGGCCTCCGGGACTCAGTTACGAGCAGTACTTC. It is translated as CASRPPGLSYEQYF.

This chain uses TRBV30 with TRBJ2-1; 12 positions agree with TRBD2. With V trimmed by 1 base and J by 8 bases, 6 bases remained unmatched. The length of the CDR3 is 15 residues. CDR1 and CDR2 (germline): GTSNPN, SVGIG (reference sequence). The CDR3 nucleotides are TGTGCCTGGAGTGCTACGGGACTAGCGGGCGATGAGCAGTTCTTC. Translation gives CAWSATGLAGDEQFF.

The gene calls are TRBV6-1 and TRBJ1-4; D unclear. This CDR3 is built from 13 residues. Germline lookup yields CDR1 MNHNS and CDR2 SASEGT. Trimming left V 5 bases short and J 8 bases short, with 12 bases between. CDR3 sequence: CASSSRPGEKLFF. Here the CDR3 DNA reads TGTGCCAGCAGTTCCAGGCCCGGGGAAAAACTGTTTTTT.

The chain has TRBV5-1 and TRBJ2-1, with 9 bases matching TRBD2. Germline CDR1 SGHRS, CDR2 YFSETQ. Unmatched junction bases numbered 10, after V lost 4 bases and J lost 8 bases. The CDR3 is 15 amino acids. The CDR3 protein is CASSPPASGTDEQFF. In DNA, the CDR3 is TGCGCCAGCAGCCCTCCGGCTAGCGGGACCGATGAGCAGTTCTTC.

This chain connects TRBV27 to TRBJ1-1; D unclear. Germline CDR1 reads MNHEY; CDR2 reads SMNVEV (reference sequence). V gave up 6 bases and J gave up 0 bases, with 11 bases separating them. The CDR3 is made up of 14 amino acids. CDR3 loop: CASSLGNMNTEAFF. The CDR3 region has the DNA TGTGCCAGCAGCTTGGGGAATATGAACACTGAAGCTTTCTTT.

The chain uses TRBV10-2 and TRBJ1-1, with D perhaps TRBD1 (5 bases). Trimming removed 2 bases at V and 5 bases at J, with 18 bases between. CDR1 is WSHSY, CDR2 SAAADI, per germline. The CDR3 consists of 16 residues. CDR3 bases: TGCGCCAGCAGTGAGGGGCCCGGGGCCAAGGTAACTGAAGCTTTCTTT. It specifies CASSEGPGAKVTEAFF.

The chain employs TRBV30 and TRBJ1-6; tentatively, D is TRBD1 (5 bases). V was shortened by 4 bases and J by 4 bases, with 8 bases between the two germline ends. CDR3 length equals 13 residues. In germline, CDR1 is GTSNPN, CDR2 SVGIG (reference sequence). As DNA, the CDR3 is TGTGCCTGGAAGGACACGTATAATTCACCCCTCCACTTT. Its translation is CAWKDTYNSPLHF.

The genes are TRBV27 and TRBJ2-7, with 12 positions matching TRBD2. Germline V gene data show CDR1 as MNHEY and CDR2 as SMNVEV (reference sequence). V was clipped by 4 bases and J by 7 bases; unmatched bases: 5. The CDR3 is 14 residues long. In DNA, the CDR3 is TGTGCCAGCAGTTCTAGCGGGAGGGCCCGAGAGCAGTACTTC. Translation gives CASSSSGRAREQYF.

This chain joins TRBV7-8 and TRBJ2-7, with TRBD1 matching 7 bases. The length of the CDR3 is 14 residues. CDR1 and CDR2 from the germline V gene are SGHVS and FQNEAQ. Trimming removed 5 bases from V and 0 bases from J; junction bases left unmatched: 4. As DNA, the CDR3 is TGTGCCAGCAGCACTCCAGGGGGCTCCTACGAGCAGTACTTC. Translated: CASSTPGGSYEQYF.

The rearrangement uses TRBV10-3 and TRBJ2-7; D unclear. Germline CDR1 and CDR2: ENHRY and SYGVKD. The V and J ends lost 6 bases and 4 bases respectively, with 10 bases between them. This CDR3 is 12 amino acids long. CDR3 protein: CAIRDPGYEQYF. CDR3 in DNA: TGTGCCATCAGGGACCCAGGTTACGAGCAGTACTTC.